A single sample is the source of the 21 T cell receptor beta chains below, sequenced in a study of T cell responses to AZD1222 COVID-19 vaccine. This table comes from immunoSEQ multiplex PCR, and its TCRdb copy is limited to in-frame clones, with some not included. The sample lists around 140,000 clones, roughly 92% seen once, with 9.3% in the top ten. Sequenced here: peripheral blood, sampled 28 days after the second AZD1222 dose. These receptors all come from an adult who received the AZD1222 COVID-19 vaccine.

This rearrangement joins TRBV7-6 to TRBJ2-2; weak D call: TRBD2 (5 bases). V dropped 4 bases and J dropped 4 bases, with 10 bases sitting between them. Germline CDR1 and CDR2: SGHVS and FNYEAQ. This CDR3 region has 14 residues. The CDR3 loop is CASSSAAGTGELFF. CDR3 coding DNA: TGTGCCAGCAGCTCGGCCGCGGGCACCGGGGAGCTGTTTTTT.

The V and J genes are TRBV24-1 and TRBJ2-3, with D perhaps TRBD1 or TRBD2 (6 bases each). Per germline, CDR1 KGHDR and CDR2 SFDVKD. Trimming removed 4 bases at V and 4 bases at J, with 11 bases between. The CDR3 sequence is 14 residues long. The CDR3 protein is CATSDRGRPDTQYF. The CDR3 bases are TGTGCCACCAGTGACCGGGGGCGGCCAGATACGCAGTATTTT.

This rearrangement joins TRBV7-2 to TRBJ1-2; a weak D match, TRBD1 (5 bases). V lost 1 base to trimming and J lost 7 bases, with 13 bases between them. Germline CDR1 and CDR2: SGHTA and FQGNSA. This CDR3 is 14 amino acids long. Here the CDR3 DNA reads TGTGCCAGCAGCTTAGTGGGGGAGTCGGGTGGCTACACCTTC. Protein product: CASSLVGESGGYTF.

The chain uses TRBV11-2 and TRBJ2-2, with 9 positions matching TRBD2. The junction had 10 bases not matched to a gene; V was cut back by 4 bases and J by 7 bases. The CDR3 covers 16 residues. The germline V gene has CDR1 SGHAT and CDR2 FQNNGV. CDR3 sequence (DNA): TGTGCCAGCAGCTACCATGCGGGAGGGCCGAGCGGGGAGCTGTTTTTT. It yields the protein CASSYHAGGPSGELFF.

This chain joins TRBV4-1 and TRBJ1-1; D unclear. Germline assignment: CDR1 MGHRA and CDR2 YSYEKL. V shed 2 bases and J shed 0 bases, with 10 bases lying between them. The CDR3 covers 15 residues. Here the CDR3 DNA reads TGCGCCAGCAGCCAATCCCACCAACTGAACACTGAAGCTTTCTTT. Protein: CASSQSHQLNTEAFF.

The V call is TRBV9, the J call TRBJ1-3, with D perhaps matching TRBD1 (5 bases). Germline CDR1 reads SGDLS; CDR2 reads YYNGEE. V lost 4 bases and J lost 4, with 12 bases in between. CDR3 length: 14 residues. The DNA of the CDR3 is TGTGCCAGCAGCCCCCGCGGGGGGGGAAACACCATATATTTT. Residues: CASSPRGGGNTIYF.

The genes are TRBV19 and TRBJ1-3, with D possibly matching TRBD1 (5 bases). V dropped 3 bases and J dropped 0 bases, with 15 bases sitting between them. Germline CDR1 LNHDA, CDR2 SQIVND (reference sequence). The CDR3 is made up of 17 amino acids. CDR3 amino acids: CASSIARREPSGNTIYF. Here the CDR3 DNA reads TGTGCCAGTAGTATCGCACGCAGGGAGCCCTCTGGAAACACCATATATTTT.

The chain is built from TRBV5-6 and TRBJ1-1; the D is unclear. The CDR3 contains 15 residues. V was clipped by 4 bases and J by 0 bases, with 13 bases between them. Germline CDR1 is SGHDT and CDR2 is YYEEEE. Here the CDR3 reads CASSRGSGLNTEAFF. CDR3 coding DNA: TGTGCCAGCAGCCGAGGGTCCGGTCTGAACACTGAAGCTTTCTTT. The full variable domain, completed using reference TRBV5-6 and TRBJ1-1, is DAGVTQSPTHLIKTRGQQVTLRCSPKSGHDTVSWYQQALGQGPQFIFQYYEEEERQRGNFPDRFSGHQFPNYSSELNVNALLLGDSALYLCASSRGSGLNTEAFFGQGTRLTVV.

The rearrangement links TRBV18 to TRBJ1-1, with D possibly being TRBD1 (5 bases). The CDR3 is 13 amino acids. Per the germline V gene, CDR1 is KGHSH and CDR2 is LQKENI. V gave up 2 bases and J gave up 6 bases, with 10 bases separating them. The CDR3 nucleotides read TGTGCCAGCTCACCAACCCAGGGCCCTGAAGCTTTCTTT. It yields the protein CASSPTQGPEAFF.

The chain joins TRBV6-5 to TRBJ1-2; 7 nucleotides line up with TRBD1. Germline V gives CDR1 MNHEY, CDR2 SVGAGI. Trimming removed 7 bases from V and 3 bases from J; junction bases left unmatched: 8. The CDR3 is 14 residues long. DNA for the CDR3: TGTGCCAGCACCATGGGGGACAGAGACTATGGCTACACCTTC. Its protein is CASTMGDRDYGYTF.

This clone was seen a handful of times. The chain couples TRBV5-6 to TRBJ2-4; D unresolved. V was trimmed by 4 bases and J by 9 bases, leaving 11 bases between them. The germline V gene encodes CDR1 SGHDT and CDR2 YYEEEE. CDR3 length equals 12 residues. The CDR3 sequence: CASSGSFGIQYF. The CDR3 DNA sequence: TGTGCCAGCAGCGGATCCTTTGGCATTCAGTACTTC. Based on the CDR3 plus reference TRBV5-6 and TRBJ2-4, the full variable domain is DAGVTQSPTHLIKTRGQQVTLRCSPKSGHDTVSWYQQALGQGPQFIFQYYEEEERQRGNFPDRFSGHQFPNYSSELNVNALLLGDSALYLCASSGSFGIQYFGAGTRLSVL.

This clone was seen only a few times. The gene calls are TRBV3-1 (or the pseudogene TRBV3-2) and TRBJ2-7; tentative D call: TRBD1 (5 bases). Germline lookup yields CDR1 LGHDT and CDR2 YNNKEL (reference sequence). Trimming pared 4 bases from V and 3 bases from J, leaving 10 bases between. This CDR3 has 13 amino acids. CDR3 in amino acids: CASSLSDSYEQYV. CDR3 DNA sequence: TGTGCCAGCAGCCTCTCCGACAGCTACGAGCAGTACGTC.

The rearrangement links TRBV7-9 to TRBJ1-2; D possibly corresponds to TRBD1 (5 bases). The length of the CDR3 is 15 residues. The ends were cut back, 5 bases at V and 7 bases at J, with 20 bases in the middle. The V gene's germline CDR1 is SEHNR and CDR2 FQNEAQ (reference sequence). Written as DNA, the CDR3 is TGTGCCAGCAGCCCCAAGGGCCAGGGCATAGCTGGCTACACCTTC. It is translated as CASSPKGQGIAGYTF.

V and J are TRBV5-6 and TRBJ1-1; maybe TRBD1 (5 bases). Germline CDR1 reads SGHDT; CDR2 reads YYEEEE. CDR3 size: 14 residues. V was pared by 2 bases and J by 3 bases, with 11 bases between. The CDR3 is CASSFQGGYTEAFF. For the CDR3, the DNA is TGTGCCAGCAGCTTCCAGGGTGGGTACACTGAAGCTTTCTTT.

The chain employs TRBV6-5 and TRBJ1-2, with 11 bases that match TRBD1. The CDR3 sequence is 14 residues long. Germline lookup yields CDR1 MNHEY and CDR2 SVGAGI. Trimming cost V 6 bases and J 8 bases; bases outside gene matches: 8. DNA for the CDR3: TGTGCCAGCAGACCCGGACAGGGGGCGCAAGGCTACACCTTC. It translates to CASRPGQGAQGYTF.

The J gene is TRBJ1-1, the V gene TRBV12-3 or TRBV12-4; no reliable D call. The CDR3 sequence is 11 residues long. Trimming took 7 bases from V and 6 from J, leaving 9 bases between them. The CDR3 nucleotides read TGTGCCAGCACTGGGAGGTCTGAAGCTTTCTTT. It codes for CASTGRSEAFF.

This chain links TRBV4-2 with TRBJ1-1; 7 bases map to TRBD1. V was pared by 0 bases and J by 3 bases, with 13 bases of the junction left unmatched. The CDR3 consists of 18 residues. Germline V gene sequence: CDR1 LGHNA, CDR2 YNFKEQ. The CDR3 protein is CASSQDNYITTGDTEAFF. The CDR3 DNA reads as TGTGCCAGCAGCCAAGATAATTACATTACCACAGGGGACACTGAAGCTTTCTTT.

This sequence joins TRBV10-1 and TRBJ1-1; a possible D gene is TRBD1 (5 bases). V lost 0 bases and J lost 3, with 14 bases in between. This CDR3 is built from 16 residues. CDR1 WNHNN and CDR2 SYGVQD come from the germline V gene (reference sequence). The CDR3 spells CASSESLTGDHTEAFF. Here the CDR3 DNA reads TGCGCCAGCAGTGAGTCCCTAACAGGAGATCACACTGAAGCTTTCTTT.

A few counts support this clone. The rearrangement joins TRBV7-2 to TRBJ1-3; D not certain. Trimming left V 0 bases short and J 3 bases short, with 6 bases between. The CDR3 covers 14 residues. Per the germline V gene, CDR1 is SGHTA and CDR2 is FQGNSA. CDR3 loop: CASSLAGSGNTIYF. In DNA form, the CDR3 reads TGTGCCAGCAGCTTAGCGGGTAGTGGAAACACCATATATTTT.

V usage is TRBV7-8 and J usage is TRBJ1-5, with D possibly matching TRBD1 (5 bases). Germline assignment: CDR1 SGHVS and CDR2 FQNEAQ. V was pared by 0 bases and J by 2 bases, with 11 bases between. The CDR3 covers 16 residues. This CDR3 reads CASSLATRGGNQPQHF. DNA for the CDR3: TGTGCCAGCAGCTTAGCAACGAGGGGCGGCAATCAGCCCCAGCATTTT.

The genes are TRBV7-9 and TRBJ1-1; 9 positions match TRBD1. Germline V gene data show CDR1 as SEHNR and CDR2 as FQNEAQ (reference sequence). The junction had 18 bases not matched to a gene; V was cut back by 2 bases and J by 5 bases. The CDR3 extends over 19 amino acids. CDR3 sequence: CASSLRAARQGERITEAFF. CDR3 in DNA: TGTGCCAGCAGCTTAAGGGCGGCCCGACAGGGGGAGAGAATTACTGAAGCTTTCTTT.